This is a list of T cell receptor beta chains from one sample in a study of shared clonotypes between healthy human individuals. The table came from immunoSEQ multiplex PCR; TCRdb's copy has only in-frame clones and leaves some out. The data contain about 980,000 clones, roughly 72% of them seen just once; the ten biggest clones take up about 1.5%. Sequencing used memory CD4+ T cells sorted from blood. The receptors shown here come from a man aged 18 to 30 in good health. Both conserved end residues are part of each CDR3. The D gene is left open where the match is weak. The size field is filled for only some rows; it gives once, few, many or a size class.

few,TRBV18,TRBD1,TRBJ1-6,TGTGCCAGCTCGCAGGGGGCCGATAATTCACCCCTCCACTTT,CASSQGADNSPLHF
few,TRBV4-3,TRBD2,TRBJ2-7,TGCGCCAGCAGCCAAGACTGGACTAGCAGGAGATACGAGCAGTACTTC,CASSQDWTSRRYEQYF
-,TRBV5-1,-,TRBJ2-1,TGCGCCAGCAGCGAACAGGGTTTTGGTGAGCAGTTCTTC,CASSEQGFGEQFF
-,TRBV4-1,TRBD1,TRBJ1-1,TGCGCCAGCAGCCAAGACGACAGGGGTGGCACTGAAGCTTTCTTT,CASSQDDRGGTEAFF
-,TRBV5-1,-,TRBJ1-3,TGCGCCAGCAGCTTGCCGGGGTCCGGGGTGAACACCATATATTTT,CASSLPGSGVNTIYF
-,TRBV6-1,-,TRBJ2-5,TGTGCCAGCAGTGAACAGGGGTCAGCACAAGAGACCCAGTACTTC,CASSEQGSAQETQYF
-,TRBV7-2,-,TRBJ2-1,TGTGCCAGCAGCTTAGAAGGATTCGTCTACAATGAGCAGTTCTTC,CASSLEGFVYNEQFF
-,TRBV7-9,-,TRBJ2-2,TGTGCCAGCAGCTTAGTTCACAGGCCCGGGGAGCTGTTTTTT,CASSLVHRPGELFF
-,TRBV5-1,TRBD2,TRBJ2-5,TGCGCCAGCAGCTCTGGACTAGCGGGTTCAGGGGAGACCCAGTACTTC,CASSSGLAGSGETQYF
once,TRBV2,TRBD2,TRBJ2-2,TGTGCCAGCAGAGGGACTAGCGGGACCACCGGGGAGCTGTTTTTT,CASRGTSGTTGELFF
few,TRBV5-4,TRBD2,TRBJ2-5,TGTGCCAGCAGCTTCGTCGCGGGGGGCCAAGAGACCCAGTACTTC,CASSFVAGGQETQYF
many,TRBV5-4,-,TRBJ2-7,TGTGCCAGCAGCCCAAGTGGGGCTAGCTGGTCCGAGCAGTACTTC,CASSPSGASWSEQYF
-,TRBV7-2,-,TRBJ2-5,TGTGCCAGCAGCTTTCCGAGCGGATACCAAGAGACCCAGTACTTC,CASSFPSGYQETQYF
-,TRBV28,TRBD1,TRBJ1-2,TGTGCCAGCAGTATGGGGACAGAGTTATCCTACTATGGCTACACCTTC,CASSMGTELSYYGYTF
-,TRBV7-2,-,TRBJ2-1,TGTGCCAGCAGCCCAGTATTAAGCGGAAATGAGCAGTTCTTC,CASSPVLSGNEQFF
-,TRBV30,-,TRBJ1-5,TGTGCCTGGATCAGAAATCAGCCCCAGCATTTT,CAWIRNQPQHF
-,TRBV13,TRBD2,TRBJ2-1,TGTGCCAGCAGCCCGAGTCTAGCGGGGGGGTACAATGAGCAGTTCTTC,CASSPSLAGGYNEQFF
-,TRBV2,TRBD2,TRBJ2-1,TGTGCCAGCAGACTCCCGGGTAGCGGGGTGGACAATGAGCAGTTCTTC,CASRLPGSGVDNEQFF
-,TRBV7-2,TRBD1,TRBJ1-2,TGTGCCAGCAGCTTACGGAACCCGACAGGGCGAGATGGCTACACCTTC,CASSLRNPTGRDGYTF
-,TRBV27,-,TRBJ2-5,TGTGCCAGCAGTACACGGCAGGGAGGAGTAGAGACCCAGTACTTC,CASSTRQGGVETQYF
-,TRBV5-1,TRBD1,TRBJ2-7,TGCGCCAGCAGCTTGTCCATTGGACAGGGGACAGACGAGCAGTACTTC,CASSLSIGQGTDEQYF
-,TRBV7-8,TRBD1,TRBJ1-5,TGTGCCAGCAGCCCATTGGACAGGGAAGTGGTGAATCAGCCCCAGCATTTT,CASSPLDREVVNQPQHF
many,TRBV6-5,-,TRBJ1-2,TGTGCCAGCAGTCCCTCAGGGGACTTCTATGGCTACACCTTC,CASSPSGDFYGYTF
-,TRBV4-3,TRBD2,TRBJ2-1,TGCGCCAGCAGCCAAGTTGCGCGGGAGGGCCACAATGAGCAGTTCTTC,CASSQVAREGHNEQFF
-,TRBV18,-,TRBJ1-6,TGTGCCAGCTCAAAGGGACACGATAATTCACCCCTCCACTTT,CASSKGHDNSPLHF
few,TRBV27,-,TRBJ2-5,TGTGCCAGCAGTTTCCAGTCTAGCTCTACGGGACAAGAGACCCAGTACTTC,CASSFQSSSTGQETQYF
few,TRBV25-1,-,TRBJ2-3,TGTGCCAGCAGTGAATACGGGGGCACAGATACGCAGTATTTT,CASSEYGGTDTQYF
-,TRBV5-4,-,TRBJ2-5,TGTGCCAGCAGCTGGGGGACAAAAGAAGAGACCCAGTACTTC,CASSWGTKEETQYF
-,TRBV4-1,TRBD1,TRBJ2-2,TGCGCCAGCAGCATACAGGGGGAGACCGGGGAGCTGTTTTTT,CASSIQGETGELFF
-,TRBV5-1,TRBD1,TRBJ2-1,TGCGCCAGCAGCCCCGGGACAGACGCCAATGAGCAGTTCTTC,CASSPGTDANEQFF
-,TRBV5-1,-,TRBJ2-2,TGCGCCAGCAGTACATCCGCGGGGAACACCGGGGAGCTGTTTTTT,CASSTSAGNTGELFF
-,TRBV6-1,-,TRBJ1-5,TGTGCCAGCAGTCTACAGGGAGGAGATCAGCCCCAGCATTTT,CASSLQGGDQPQHF
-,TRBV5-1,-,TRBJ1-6,TGCGCCAGCAGCTTGGACGGGAGTGGGAATTCACCCCTCCACTTT,CASSLDGSGNSPLHF
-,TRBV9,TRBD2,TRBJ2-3,TGTGCCAGCAGCGTAGCGGCTAGCGGGGGCACGGGTACGCAGTATTTT,CASSVAASGGTGTQYF
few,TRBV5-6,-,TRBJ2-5,TGTGCCAGCAGCTCGGGGGAGGCAGAGACCCAGTACTTC,CASSSGEAETQYF
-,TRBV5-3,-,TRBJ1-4,TGTGCCAGAAGCTTGACAGACGAAAAACTGTTTTTT,CARSLTDEKLFF
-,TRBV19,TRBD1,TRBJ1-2,TGTGCCAGTAGTACGAGTCCGGGACAGGGGATCTATGGCTACACCTTC,CASSTSPGQGIYGYTF
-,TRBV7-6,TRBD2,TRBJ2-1,TGTGCCAGCAGCCCAGGGCAGGGAGGGATCAATGAGCAGTTCTTC,CASSPGQGGINEQFF
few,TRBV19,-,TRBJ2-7,TGTGCCAGTAGTTTAACAGGGATTGGGTCCTACGAGCAGTACTTC,CASSLTGIGSYEQYF
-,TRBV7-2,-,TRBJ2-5,TGTGCCAGCAGCACGGTGGAGACCCAGTACTTC,CASSTVETQYF
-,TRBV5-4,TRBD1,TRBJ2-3,TGTGCCAGCAGCTTCGACAGGGTTGGAGTGGGAGATACGCAGTATTTT,CASSFDRVGVGDTQYF
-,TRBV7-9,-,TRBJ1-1,TGTGCCAGCAGCCCGGACTTATCAAACACTGAAGCTTTCTTT,CASSPDLSNTEAFF
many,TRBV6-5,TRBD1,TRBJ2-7,TGTGCCAGCAGGAGAGGGGGACAGCACGAGCAGTACTTC,CASRRGGQHEQYF
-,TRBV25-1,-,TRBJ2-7,TGTGCCAGCAGTGAATTCGGAGGGGCCGAGCAGTACTTC,CASSEFGGAEQYF
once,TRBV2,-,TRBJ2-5,TGTGCCAGCGGTTCGGGGGCATTCCAAGAGACCCAGTACTTC,CASGSGAFQETQYF
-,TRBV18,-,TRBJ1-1,TGTGCCAGCTCACCACCGCCGGGGCGGGCTGAAGCTTTCTTT,CASSPPPGRAEAFF
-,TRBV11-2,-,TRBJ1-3,TGTGCCAGCAGCTTAGGGGCTTACTCTGGAAACACCATATATTTT,CASSLGAYSGNTIYF
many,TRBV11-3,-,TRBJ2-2,TGTGCCAGCAGCTACCGGACGGTTGACACCGGGGAGCTGTTTTTT,CASSYRTVDTGELFF
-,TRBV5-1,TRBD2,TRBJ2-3,TGCGCCAGCAGCTTGAGCGGGAGGGCCGGAACAGATACGCAGTATTTT,CASSLSGRAGTDTQYF
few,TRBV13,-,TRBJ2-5,TGTGCCAGCAGCTCCGGGGGGCAACAAGAGACCCAGTACTTC,CASSSGGQQETQYF